This T cell receptor (beta chain) was captured in a study of T cell responses to AZD1222 COVID-19 vaccine. Turning to this clone: Its antigen remains unidentified.

The study, taken as a whole, reports: Two doses of AZD1222 preceded a rise in Spike-specific TCR breadth and depth. White British people made up most donors, females outnumbered males, and clonal diversity was possibly underestimated.

CDR1 SGDLS and CDR2 YYNGEE come from the germline V gene. There are 15 residues in the CDR3. V was clipped by 2 bases and J by 4 bases, with 12 bases between them. Measured with immunoSEQ multiplex PCR; TCRdb has only the in-frame clones, and not every one. Among some 150,000 clones listed, roughly nine tenths were seen once. The J gene is TRBJ2-2, the V gene TRBV9; TRBD2 is a possible D gene (6 bases). The source is an adult in good health. The sequencing used peripheral blood, collected on day 0 of AZD1222 vaccination. The CDR3 nucleotides are TGTGCCAGCAGCGTTGGGGGGTTCGGCACCGGGGAGCTGTTTTTT. Translated: CASSVGGFGTGELFF.